The 22 T cell receptor beta chains reported below all come from one sample, sequenced in a study of shared clonotypes between healthy human individuals. The method was immunoSEQ multiplex PCR; TCRdb's version includes in-frame clones alone and lacks a portion of them. This sample has 2 million to 2.5 million clones, with approximately 95% found just once. Sequencing was performed on naive CD4+ T cells sorted from blood. Described subset: CD45RA+ positively selected. The receptors derive from a man aged 18 to 30 in good health.

The V gene is TRBV5-1, the J gene TRBJ1-1; D is perhaps TRBD1 (5 bases). V lost 0 bases to trimming and J lost 5 bases, with 17 bases between them. The germline gives CDR1 SGHRS, CDR2 YFSETQ. This CDR3 has 16 amino acids. The CDR3 is CASSLAAGTPQTEAFF. As DNA, the CDR3 is TGCGCCAGCAGCTTGGCCGCCGGGACCCCGCAAACTGAAGCTTTCTTT.

The V and J genes are TRBV4-1 and TRBJ2-1; D is possibly TRBD2 (5 bases). V was pared by 0 bases and J by 6 bases, with 12 bases between. Germline assignment: CDR1 MGHRA and CDR2 YSYEKL. The CDR3 totals 15 residues. In DNA, the CDR3 is TGCGCCAGCAGCCAAGAGTTTTCCGGACTCAATGAGCAGTTCTTC. Translating gives CASSQEFSGLNEQFF.

Remarks on this clone: The same CDR3 is also encoded by other DNA sequences in this sample. This rearrangement joins TRBV7-2 to TRBJ2-5, with D perhaps being TRBD1 or TRBD2 (6 bases each). This CDR3 is built from 13 residues. The germline V gene encodes CDR1 SGHTA and CDR2 FQGNSA. The V and J ends lost 2 bases and 4 bases respectively, with 8 bases between them. The chain's CDR3 is CASSLRGAETQYF. CDR3 sequence (DNA): TGTGCCAGCAGCTTAAGGGGGGCAGAGACCCAGTACTTC.

The genes are TRBV7-8 and TRBJ2-3; TRBD2 aligns across 8 bases. With 5 bases clipped from V and 5 bases from J, the junction kept 9 bases outside the gene matches. This CDR3 contains 15 residues. Germline CDR1 is SGHVS and CDR2 is FQNEAQ. The CDR3 DNA sequence: TGTGCCAGCAGCCCGACGGGGGGGCCAGGAGATACGCAGTATTTT. Translation: CASSPTGGPGDTQYF.

V and J are TRBV7-2 and TRBJ2-4; D is unresolved. V was trimmed by 1 base and J by 9 bases, leaving 4 bases between them. The CDR3 has 11 residues. Per the germline V gene, CDR1 is SGHTA and CDR2 is FQGNSA. CDR3 DNA: TGTGCCAGCAGCTTAGGCCGCATTCAGTACTTC. It encodes CASSLGRIQYF.

The V call is TRBV18, the J call TRBJ2-1; 10 bases line up with TRBD1. Losses at the gene ends were 3 bases for V and 8 bases for J; bases not matched to a gene: 4. CDR1 KGHSH and CDR2 LQKENI come from the germline V gene. The CDR3 is made up of 14 amino acids. CDR3 in DNA: TGTGCCAGCTCACCGGACAGGGGGAGTTATGAGCAGTTCTTC. It yields the protein CASSPDRGSYEQFF.

Only one count was recorded for this clone. This chain's CDR3 is CASSQQPKEGANTGELFF. In DNA form, the CDR3 reads TGCGCCAGCAGCCAACAACCGAAGGAGGGAGCGAACACCGGGGAGCTGTTTTTT. The V call is TRBV4-3, the J call TRBJ2-2, with a tentative D call TRBD2 (6 bases). Trimming pared 2 bases from V and 0 bases from J, leaving 16 bases between. The CDR3 totals 18 residues. Germline CDR1 and CDR2: LGHNA and YSLEER.

The chain combines TRBV28 with TRBJ1-4, with D possibly TRBD1 on 5 matching bases. CDR3 size: 15 residues. From germline, CDR1 is MDHEN and CDR2 SYDVKM. The V end was cut by 7 bases, the J end by 3 bases, with 15 bases between. The CDR3 loop is CASILRGGPNEKLFF. In DNA, the CDR3 is TGTGCCAGCATCCTAAGGGGTGGACCTAATGAAAAACTGTTTTTT.

V gene TRBV28 combines with J gene TRBJ2-4, with 9 bases matching TRBD1. The CDR3 has 15 amino acids. CDR1 is MDHEN and CDR2 is SYDVKM in the germline V gene. The V gene end was trimmed by 5 bases and the J gene end by 8 bases; junction bases not matched to a gene: 10. CDR3 DNA sequence: TGTGCCAGCAGTCTCACAGGGGGCGGTAGGGACATTCAGTACTTC. Encoded protein: CASSLTGGGRDIQYF.

The chain links TRBV5-1 to TRBJ2-3; 11 bases are a match to TRBD1. Germline-derived CDR1 and CDR2 are SGHRS and YFSETQ. The CDR3 covers 16 residues. V shed 4 bases, J shed 5 bases, and the junction held 9 bases outside the gene matches. The CDR3 is CASSPGGTGGLDTQYF. CDR3 bases: TGCGCCAGCAGCCCTGGAGGGACAGGGGGATTAGATACGCAGTATTTT.

This chain links TRBV30 with TRBJ1-4, with D unresolved. V was trimmed by 1 base and J by 8 bases, leaving 8 bases between them. The CDR3 length is 12 residues. Germline CDR1 GTSNPN, CDR2 SVGIG (reference sequence). The CDR3 nucleotides read TGTGCCTGGAGTGACAATTTCGAAAAACTGTTTTTT. Translating gives CAWSDNFEKLFF.

The CDR3 loop reads CASSLRGGASYNSPLHF. CDR3 DNA sequence: TGTGCCAGCAGCTTGCGTGGGGGGGCGTCCTATAATTCACCCCTCCACTTT. This rearrangement joins TRBV5-4 to TRBJ1-6, with TRBD1 as a possible D gene (6 bases). The V end was cut by 1 base, the J end by 1 base, with 12 bases between. The CDR3 sequence is 17 residues long. CDR1 is SGHNT and CDR2 is YYREEE in the germline V gene (reference sequence).

The chain carries TRBV6-6 and TRBJ2-7; TRBD1 matches 7 bases. The ends lost 8 bases at V and 0 bases at J; junction bases unmatched: 7. This CDR3 has 14 amino acids. Germline V lookup: CDR1 MNHNY, CDR2 SVGAGI (reference sequence). This chain's CDR3 is CASAPGGSSYEQYF. CDR3 DNA: TGTGCCAGCGCCCCAGGGGGTAGCTCCTACGAGCAGTACTTC.

This clone was seen a single time. The chain has TRBV4-2 and TRBJ2-3; 10 bases line up with TRBD2. The CDR3 runs 18 residues. The V segment lost 0 bases and the J segment 0 bases; nucleotides outside the gene matches: 6. The germline CDR1 and CDR2 sequences are LGHNA and YNFKEQ. The CDR3 nucleotides are TGTGCCAGCAGCCAAGATCCTAGCGGGGGAATAAGCACAGATACGCAGTATTTT. It yields the protein CASSQDPSGGISTDTQYF.

V gene TRBV19 combines with J gene TRBJ2-2; D possibly corresponds to TRBD2 (5 bases). Germline loops: CDR1 LNHDA, CDR2 SQIVND (reference sequence). The V end was cut by 6 bases, the J end by 0 bases, with 17 bases between. The CDR3 sequence is 17 residues long. CDR3: CASSTLLLASNTGELFF. In nucleotides, the CDR3 is TGTGCCAGTAGCACCCTTTTGCTAGCCTCGAACACCGGGGAGCTGTTTTTT. Complete variable domain (other parts from reference TRBV19 and TRBJ2-2): DGGITQSPKYLFRKEGQNVTLSCEQNLNHDAMYWYRQDPGQGLRLIYYSQIVNDFQKGDIAEGYSVSREKKESFPLTVTSAQKNPTAFYLCASSTLLLASNTGELFFGEGSRLTVL.

The rearrangement links TRBV5-4 to TRBJ2-3; D is unresolved. CDR3 length: 12 residues. Trimming cost V 4 bases and J 4 bases, with 7 bases left between them. CDR1 and CDR2 (germline): SGHNT, YYREEE (reference sequence). The CDR3: CASSHYSDTQYF. In DNA form, the CDR3 reads TGTGCCAGCAGCCACTACTCAGATACGCAGTATTTT.

The rearrangement uses TRBV11-2 and TRBJ1-4; D not resolved. The length of the CDR3 is 15 residues. The germline V gene has CDR1 SGHAT and CDR2 FQNNGV. Trimming pared 3 bases from V and 8 bases from J, leaving 16 bases between. The DNA of the CDR3 is TGTGCCAGCAGCTTCATACCCGGGAGTGAGGAAAAACTGTTTTTT. As protein: CASSFIPGSEEKLFF.

This chain uses TRBV5-4 with TRBJ1-2; D is unresolved. Trimming removed 4 bases from V and 4 bases from J, with 11 bases in between. Germline V gene sequence: CDR1 SGHNT, CDR2 YYREEE (reference sequence). The CDR3 loop spans 13 amino acids. In DNA, the CDR3 is TGTGCCAGCAGCCAGGACGGGCTCTATGGCTACACCTTC. The encoded protein is CASSQDGLYGYTF.

The J gene is TRBJ1-4, the V gene TRBV30; 8 bases fit TRBD1. The trim removed 1 base at V and 8 bases at J, leaving 12 bases unmatched. Germline V gene sequence: CDR1 GTSNPN, CDR2 SVGIG (reference sequence). The length of the CDR3 is 16 residues. The CDR3, as DNA: TGTGCCTGGAGTGACCCCGATCCCAGGGGGCGGGAAAAACTGTTTTTT. Its translation: CAWSDPDPRGREKLFF. Using reference TRBV30 and TRBJ1-4 for the parts outside the CDR3, the full variable domain is SQTIHQWPATLVQPVGSPLSLECTVEGTSNPNLYWYRQAAGRGLQLLFYSVGIGQISSEVPQNLSASRPQDRQFILSSKKLLLSDSGFYLCAWSDPDPRGREKLFFGSGTQLSVL.

The chain carries TRBV29-1 and TRBJ2-7; D perhaps matches TRBD2 (7 bases). The CDR3 has 16 residues. The V end lost 3 bases, the J end lost 4 bases, and 22 bases lay between the germline ends. Per the germline V gene, CDR1 is SQVTM and CDR2 is ANQGSEA. The DNA of the CDR3 is TGCAGCGTTGATGGGGAGGGCCGGACAGACTCTTACGAGCAGTACTTC. This translates into CSVDGEGRTDSYEQYF.

The chain has TRBV9 and TRBJ2-7; D possibly corresponds to TRBD1 (6 bases). Germline loops: CDR1 SGDLS, CDR2 YYNGEE. Trimming pared 0 bases from V and 3 bases from J, leaving 10 bases between. The CDR3 length is 14 residues. CDR3 nucleotide sequence: TGTGCCAGCAGCGTAGACAGGGACAACTACGAGCAGTACTTC. It encodes CASSVDRDNYEQYF.

The J gene is TRBJ1-2, the V gene TRBV4-3, with D unresolved. This CDR3 region has 15 residues. V gave up 5 bases and J gave up 4 bases, with 17 bases separating them. The germline V gene has CDR1 LGHNA and CDR2 YSLEER. The CDR3 DNA reads as TGCGCCAGCAGCTACCAAACGGGGTCCGGCTATGGCTACACCTTC. Protein product: CASSYQTGSGYGYTF.